This T cell receptor beta chain comes out of a study of neurological immune-mediated disorders. General study points: None of the CDR3 amino acid sequences of expanded clones were shared across subjects, and this suggested private repertoires in all groups.

The cDNA was produced through 5'RACE with 10-nucleotide random UMIs. TCRdb called the 5' RACE reads again in MiXCR, with one record for every CDR3 protein. The sample includes fewer than 80,000 distinct CDR3 sequences, around 5% of them seen just once. The CDR3 contains 14 residues. In germline, CDR1 is DFQATT, CDR2 SNEGSKA (reference sequence). This clonotype has ten or more counts. No antigen is known for it. One end of the junction fails to match germline, which may point to a read error. This sequence was found in a woman in her forties or fifties with multiple sclerosis. The specimen sequenced was PBMCs. The chain recombines TRBV20-1 with TRBJ1-5; the D is unclear. CDR3 region: CSARSHPGGQPQNF. The CDR3 DNA follows: TGCAGTGCTAGGTCCCACCCAGGTGGGCAGCCCCAGAATTTT.